The 6 T cell receptor beta chains presented below share a single source sample, sequenced in a study of glioma-infiltrating T cells after dendritic cell vaccination. Sequencing used immunoSEQ multiplex PCR; TCRdb keeps in-frame clones, though not all of them. The sample yields 90,000 to 140,000 clones, 90% seen once. Time point in this sample: after dendritic cell vaccination, including at tumor progression/relapse. Specimen: blood, collected after dendritic cell vaccination. All receptors derive from a human donor with glioblastoma.

The rearrangement uses TRBV4-1 and TRBJ1-1, with a possible D match to TRBD1 (5 bases). The CDR3 runs 14 residues. Trimming shortened V by 0 bases and J by 5 bases, and 10 bases separated the two germline ends. In germline, CDR1 is MGHRA, CDR2 YSYEKL. As DNA, the CDR3 is TGCGCCAGCAGCCAAGAGGGGCACATAACTGAAGCTTTCTTT. This encodes CASSQEGHITEAFF.

The CDR3 loop is CASSLDTGTPYEQYF. CDR3 coding DNA: TGTGCCAGCAGCTTAGATACTGGGACACCGTACGAGCAGTACTTC. The rearrangement uses TRBV11-2 and TRBJ2-7; D is possibly TRBD1 (6 bases). Trimming stripped 0 bases from V and 4 bases from J, with 13 bases between. The germline V gene has CDR1 SGHAT and CDR2 FQNNGV. The CDR3 is 15 amino acids.

This rearrangement joins TRBV6-6 to TRBJ2-7; perhaps TRBD2 as D (7 bases). The CDR3 has 13 amino acids. Germline V gene sequence: CDR1 MNHNY, CDR2 SVGAGI (reference sequence). V was shortened by 8 bases and J by 4 bases, with 15 bases between the two germline ends. The CDR3: CASQISGTYEQYF. For the CDR3, the DNA is TGTGCCAGCCAGATCAGCGGGACATACGAGCAGTACTTC.

This clone occurred once. J is TRBJ1-2 and V is TRBV18, with 7 bases lining up with TRBD1. This CDR3 has 14 residues. In germline, CDR1 is KGHSH, CDR2 LQKENI. Losses at the gene ends were 0 bases for V and 7 bases for J; bases not matched to a gene: 5. The CDR3 DNA follows: TGTGCCAGCTCACCACCGTTGGCAGGGGGTGGCTACACCTTC. This codes for CASSPPLAGGGYTF. Full variable domain (outside the CDR3, taken from reference TRBV18 and TRBJ1-2): NAGVMQNPRHLVRRRGQEARLRCSPMKGHSHVYWYRQLPEEGLKFMVYLQKENIIDESGMPKERFSAEFPKEGPSILRIQQVVRGDSAAYFCASSPPLAGGGYTFGSGTRLTVV.

The chain carries TRBV5-5 and TRBJ1-6; 8 bases are shared with TRBD1. The CDR3 sequence is 18 residues long. The ends lost 4 bases at V and 4 bases at J; junction bases unmatched: 13. Germline V gene lookup returns CDR1 SGHKS and CDR2 YYEKEE (reference sequence). This CDR3 reads CASSGSGGVGGYNSPLHF. In DNA, the CDR3 is TGTGCCAGCAGCGGTTCAGGGGGCGTCGGGGGATATAATTCACCCCTCCACTTT.

The rearrangement uses TRBV15 and TRBJ1-1; D perhaps matches TRBD1 (6 bases). The CDR3 runs to 14 residues. Trimming cost V 7 bases and J 4 bases, with 16 bases left between them. Germline V lookup: CDR1 LNHNV, CDR2 YYDKDF (reference sequence). DNA of the CDR3: TGTGCCACCAAGGCACATCAGGGGCGCACTGAAGCTTTCTTT. Translating it yields CATKAHQGRTEAFF. The full variable domain, rest sourced from reference TRBV15 and TRBJ1-1, is DAMVIQNPRYQVTQFGKPVTLSCSQTLNHNVMYWYQQKSSQAPKLLFHYYDKDFNNEADTPDNFQSRRPNTSFCFLDIRSPGLGDTAMYLCATKAHQGRTEAFFGQGTRLTVV.